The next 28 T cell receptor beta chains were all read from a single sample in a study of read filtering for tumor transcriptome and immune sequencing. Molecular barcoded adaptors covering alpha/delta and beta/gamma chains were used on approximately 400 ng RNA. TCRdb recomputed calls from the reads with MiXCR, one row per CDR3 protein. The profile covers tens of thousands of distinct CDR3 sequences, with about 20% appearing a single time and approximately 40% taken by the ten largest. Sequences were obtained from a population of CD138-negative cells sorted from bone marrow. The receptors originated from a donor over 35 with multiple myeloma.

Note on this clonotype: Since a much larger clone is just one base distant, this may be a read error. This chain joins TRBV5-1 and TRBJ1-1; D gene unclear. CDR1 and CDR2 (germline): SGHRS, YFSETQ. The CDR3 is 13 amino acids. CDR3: CASSPNRNSEAFF. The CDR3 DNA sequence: TGCGCCAGCAGCCCCAATCGGAACTCTGAAGCTTTCTTT.

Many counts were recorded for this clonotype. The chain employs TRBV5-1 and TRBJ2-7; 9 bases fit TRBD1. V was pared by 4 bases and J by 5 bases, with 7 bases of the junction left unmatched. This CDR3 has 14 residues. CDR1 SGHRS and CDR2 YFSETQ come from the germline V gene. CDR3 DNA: TGCGCCAGCAGCCCGGGACAGGGCTTTGACGAGCAGTACTTC. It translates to CASSPGQGFDEQYF.

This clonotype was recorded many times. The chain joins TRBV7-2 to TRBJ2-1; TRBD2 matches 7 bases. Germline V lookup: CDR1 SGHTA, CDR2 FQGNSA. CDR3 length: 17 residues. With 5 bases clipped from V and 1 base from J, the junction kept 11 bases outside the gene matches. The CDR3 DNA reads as TGTGCCAGCAGCAAAAGAGGCGGGAGCGCTTCCTACAATGAGCAGTTCTTC. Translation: CASSKRGGSASYNEQFF.

CDR3 nucleotide sequence: TGCAGCGTCAGAACCGGGACTACACCCTACGAGCAGTACTTC. Amino acid sequence: CSVRTGTTPYEQYF. The chain joins TRBV29-1 to TRBJ2-7; 7 bases align to TRBD2. This CDR3 has 14 residues. CDR1 is SQVTM, CDR2 ANQGSEA, per germline. Trimming cost V 6 bases and J 2 bases; bases outside gene matches: 10.

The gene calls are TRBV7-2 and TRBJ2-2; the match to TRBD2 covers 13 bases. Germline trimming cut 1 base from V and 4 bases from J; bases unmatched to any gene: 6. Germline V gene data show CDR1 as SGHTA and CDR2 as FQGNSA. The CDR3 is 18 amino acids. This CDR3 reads CASSLVGTSGTSTGELFF. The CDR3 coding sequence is TGTGCCAGCAGCTTAGTGGGGACTAGCGGGACATCCACCGGGGAGCTGTTTTTT.

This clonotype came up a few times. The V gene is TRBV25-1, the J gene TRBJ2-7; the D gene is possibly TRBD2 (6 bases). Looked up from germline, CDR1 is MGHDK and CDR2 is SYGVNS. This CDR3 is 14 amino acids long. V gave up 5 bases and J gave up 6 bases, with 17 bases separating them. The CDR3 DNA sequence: TGTGCCAGCAGTCCACGACTAGTGGTGGGCGAGCAGTACTTC. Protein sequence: CASSPRLVVGEQYF.

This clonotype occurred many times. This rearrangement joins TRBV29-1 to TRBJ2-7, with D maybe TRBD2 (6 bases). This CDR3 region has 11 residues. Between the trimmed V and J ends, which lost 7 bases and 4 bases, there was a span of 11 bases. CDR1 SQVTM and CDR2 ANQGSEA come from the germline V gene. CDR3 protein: CSAGAGYEQYF. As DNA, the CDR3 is TGCAGCGCTGGGGCGGGGTACGAGCAGTACTTC.

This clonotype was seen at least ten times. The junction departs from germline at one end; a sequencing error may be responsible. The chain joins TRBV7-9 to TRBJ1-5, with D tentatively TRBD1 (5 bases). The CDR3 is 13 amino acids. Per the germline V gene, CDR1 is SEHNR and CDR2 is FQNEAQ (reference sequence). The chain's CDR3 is CASSLDRYQPQHF. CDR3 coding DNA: TGTGCCAGCAGTTTAGACAGATATCAGCCCCAGCATTTT. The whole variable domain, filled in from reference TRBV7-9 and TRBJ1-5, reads DTGVSQNPRHKITKRGQNVTFRCDPISEHNRLYWYRQTLGQGPEFLTYFQNEAQLEKSRLLSDRFSAERPKGSFSTLEIQRTEQGDSAMYLCASSLDRYQPQHFGDGTRLSIL.

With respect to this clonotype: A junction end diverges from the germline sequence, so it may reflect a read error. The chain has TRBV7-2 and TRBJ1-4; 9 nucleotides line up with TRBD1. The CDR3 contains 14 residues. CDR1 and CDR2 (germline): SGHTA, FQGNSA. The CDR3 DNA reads TGTGCCAGCAGCTGGGACAGGGAGAATGGAAAACTGTTTTTT. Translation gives CASSWDRENGKLFF. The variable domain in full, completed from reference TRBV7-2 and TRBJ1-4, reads GAGVSQSPSNKVTEKGKDVELRCDPISGHTALYWYRQSLGQGLEFLIYFQGNSAPDKSGLPSDRFSAERTGGSVSTLTIQRTQQEDSAVYLCASSWDRENGKLFFGSGTQLSVL.

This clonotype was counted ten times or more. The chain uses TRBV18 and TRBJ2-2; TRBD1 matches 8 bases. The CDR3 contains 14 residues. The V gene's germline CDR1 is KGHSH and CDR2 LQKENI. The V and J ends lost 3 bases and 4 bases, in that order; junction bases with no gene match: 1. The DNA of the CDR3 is TGTGCCAGCTCACCGGACAGGGTCACCGGGGAGCTGTTTTTT. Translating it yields CASSPDRVTGELFF. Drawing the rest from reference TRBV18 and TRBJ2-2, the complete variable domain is NAGVMQNPRHLVRRRGQEARLRCSPMKGHSHVYWYRQLPEEGLKFMVYLQKENIIDESGMPKERFSAEFPKEGPSILRIQQVVRGDSAAYFCASSPDRVTGELFFGEGSRLTVL.

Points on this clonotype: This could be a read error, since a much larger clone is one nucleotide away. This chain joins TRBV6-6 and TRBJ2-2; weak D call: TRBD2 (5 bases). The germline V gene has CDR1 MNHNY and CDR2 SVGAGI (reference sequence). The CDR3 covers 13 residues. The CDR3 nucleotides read TGTGCCAGCAGCTCAAGACAAATCGGGGAGCTGTATTTT. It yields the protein CASSSRQIGELYF.

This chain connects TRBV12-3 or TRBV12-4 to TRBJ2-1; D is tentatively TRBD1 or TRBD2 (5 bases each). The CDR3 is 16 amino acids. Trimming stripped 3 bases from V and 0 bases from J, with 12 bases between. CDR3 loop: CASSFNRRSSYNEQFF. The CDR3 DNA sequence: TGTGCCAGCAGTTTTAACAGGAGGAGCTCCTACAATGAGCAGTTCTTC.

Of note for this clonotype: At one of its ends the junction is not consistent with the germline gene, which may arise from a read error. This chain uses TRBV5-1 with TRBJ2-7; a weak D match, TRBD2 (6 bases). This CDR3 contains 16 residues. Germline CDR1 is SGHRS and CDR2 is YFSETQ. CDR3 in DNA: TGCGCCTGCAGCGAGAGAGCGGGTCTCCGCTCCTACGAGCAGTACTTC. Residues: CACSERAGLRSYEQYF.

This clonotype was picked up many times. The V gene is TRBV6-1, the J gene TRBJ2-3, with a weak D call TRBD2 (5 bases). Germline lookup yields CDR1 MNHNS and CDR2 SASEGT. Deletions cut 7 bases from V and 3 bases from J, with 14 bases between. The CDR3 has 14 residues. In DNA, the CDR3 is TGTGCCAGCAAGAGGGAGCTGGGGACAGATACGCAGTATTTT. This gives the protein CASKRELGTDTQYF.

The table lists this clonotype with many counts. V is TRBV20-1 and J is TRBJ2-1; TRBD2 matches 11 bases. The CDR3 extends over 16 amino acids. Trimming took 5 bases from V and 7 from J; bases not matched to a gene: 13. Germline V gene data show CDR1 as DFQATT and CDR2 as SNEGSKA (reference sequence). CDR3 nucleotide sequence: TGCAGTGCTTTTCCGACTAGCGGGAACCTAGCGAATGAGCAGTTCTTC. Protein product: CSAFPTSGNLANEQFF.

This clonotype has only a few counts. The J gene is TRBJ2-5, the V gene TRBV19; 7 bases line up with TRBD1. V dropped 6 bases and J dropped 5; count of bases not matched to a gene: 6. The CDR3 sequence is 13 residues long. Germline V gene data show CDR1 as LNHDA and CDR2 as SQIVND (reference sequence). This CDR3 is CASRRGRQETQYF. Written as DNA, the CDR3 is TGTGCCAGTAGAAGGGGGCGTCAGGAGACCCAGTACTTC.

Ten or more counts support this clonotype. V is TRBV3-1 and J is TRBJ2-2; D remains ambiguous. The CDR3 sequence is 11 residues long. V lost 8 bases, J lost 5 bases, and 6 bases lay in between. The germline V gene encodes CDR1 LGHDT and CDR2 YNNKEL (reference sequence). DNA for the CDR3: TGTGCCAGCCGAAAAACCGGGGAGCTGTTTTTT. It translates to CASRKTGELFF. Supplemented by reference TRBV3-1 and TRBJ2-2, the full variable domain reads DTAVSQTPKYLVTQMGNDKSIKCEQNLGHDTMYWYKQDSKKFLKIMFSYNNKELIINETVPNRFSPKSPDKAHLNLHINSLELGDSAVYFCASRKTGELFFGEGSRLTVL.

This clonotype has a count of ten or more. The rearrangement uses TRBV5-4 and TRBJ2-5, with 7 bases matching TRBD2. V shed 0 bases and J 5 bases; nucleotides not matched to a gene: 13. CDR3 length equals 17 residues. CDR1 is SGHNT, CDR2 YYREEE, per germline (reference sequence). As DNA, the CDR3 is TGTGCCAGCAGCTTGGCCGGTAGCGGGTCTTCCCGGGAGACCCAGTACTTC. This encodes CASSLAGSGSSRETQYF.

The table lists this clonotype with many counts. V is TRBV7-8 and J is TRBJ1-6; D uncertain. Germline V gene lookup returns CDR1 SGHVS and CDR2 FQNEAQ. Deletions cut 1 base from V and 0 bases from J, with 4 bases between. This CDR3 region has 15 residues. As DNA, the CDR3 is TGTGCCAGCAGCTTAGGGTCCTCCTATAATTCACCCCTCCACTTT. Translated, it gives CASSLGSSYNSPLHF.

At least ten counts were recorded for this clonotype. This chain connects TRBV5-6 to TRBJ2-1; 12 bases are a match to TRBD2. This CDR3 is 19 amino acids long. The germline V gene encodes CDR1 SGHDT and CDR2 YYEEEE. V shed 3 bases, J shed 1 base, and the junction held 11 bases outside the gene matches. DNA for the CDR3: TGTGCCAGCAGCTCAATGACTAGCGGGAGTAGGAGTTCCTACAATGAGCAGTTCTTC. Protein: CASSSMTSGSRSSYNEQFF.

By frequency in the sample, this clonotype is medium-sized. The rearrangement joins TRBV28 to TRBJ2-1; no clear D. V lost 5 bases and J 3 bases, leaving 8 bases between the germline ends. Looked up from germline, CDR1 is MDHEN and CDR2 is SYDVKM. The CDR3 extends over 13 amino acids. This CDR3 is CASSPANYNEQFF. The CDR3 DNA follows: TGTGCCAGCAGTCCAGCGAACTACAATGAGCAGTTCTTC.

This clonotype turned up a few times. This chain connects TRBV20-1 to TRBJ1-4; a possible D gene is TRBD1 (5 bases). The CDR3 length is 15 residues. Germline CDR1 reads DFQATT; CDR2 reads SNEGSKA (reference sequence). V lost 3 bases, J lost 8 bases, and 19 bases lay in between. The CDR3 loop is CSARSMSRVEEKLFF. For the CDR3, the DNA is TGCAGTGCTAGGTCGATGTCCAGGGTGGAAGAAAAACTGTTTTTT.

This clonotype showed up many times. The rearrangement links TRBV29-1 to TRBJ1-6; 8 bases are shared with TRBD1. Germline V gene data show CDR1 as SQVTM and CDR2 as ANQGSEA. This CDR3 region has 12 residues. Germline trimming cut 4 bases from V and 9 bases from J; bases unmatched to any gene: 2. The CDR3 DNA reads TGCAGCGTTGGGACAGGGACTTCACCCCTCCACTTT. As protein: CSVGTGTSPLHF.

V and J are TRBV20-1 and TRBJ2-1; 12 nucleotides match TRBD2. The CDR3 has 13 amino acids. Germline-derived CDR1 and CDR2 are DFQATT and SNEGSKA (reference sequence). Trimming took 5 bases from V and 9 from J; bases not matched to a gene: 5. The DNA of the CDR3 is TGCAGTGCTCACCCGACTAGCGGGAGTGAGCAGTTCTTC. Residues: CSAHPTSGSEQFF.

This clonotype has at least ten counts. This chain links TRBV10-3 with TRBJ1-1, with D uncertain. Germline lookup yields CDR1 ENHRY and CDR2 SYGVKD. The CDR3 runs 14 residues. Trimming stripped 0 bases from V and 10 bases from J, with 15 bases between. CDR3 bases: TGTGCCATCAGTGAGTCGATCCGGGAGAAACTAGCTTTCTTT. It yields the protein CAISESIREKLAFF.

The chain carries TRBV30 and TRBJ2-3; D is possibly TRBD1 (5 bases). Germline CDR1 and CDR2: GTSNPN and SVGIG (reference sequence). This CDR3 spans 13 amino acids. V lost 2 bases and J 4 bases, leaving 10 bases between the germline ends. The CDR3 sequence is CAWSPLGPDTQYF. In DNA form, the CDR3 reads TGTGCCTGGAGTCCCCTGGGGCCAGATACGCAGTATTTT.

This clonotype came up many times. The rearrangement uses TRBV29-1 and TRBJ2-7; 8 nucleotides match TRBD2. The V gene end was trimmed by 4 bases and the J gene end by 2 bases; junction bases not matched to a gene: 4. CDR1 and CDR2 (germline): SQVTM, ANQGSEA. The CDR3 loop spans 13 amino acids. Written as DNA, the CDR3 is TGCAGCGTTGCTACTAGCGGCCCCTACGAGCAGTACTTC. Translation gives CSVATSGPYEQYF.

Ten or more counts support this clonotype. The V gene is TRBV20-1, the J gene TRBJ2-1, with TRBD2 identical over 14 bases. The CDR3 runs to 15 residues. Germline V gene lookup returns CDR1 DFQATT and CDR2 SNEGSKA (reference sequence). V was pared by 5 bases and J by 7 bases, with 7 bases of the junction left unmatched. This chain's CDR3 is CSAPPGTSGRNEQFF. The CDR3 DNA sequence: TGCAGTGCTCCGCCCGGGACTAGCGGGAGAAATGAGCAGTTCTTC.